This T cell receptor beta chain was captured in a study of beta chain features in type 1 diabetes. Study findings and constraints: TCRB CDR3s were moderately but significantly shorter in Type 1 diabetes patients in all four CD4+ subsets. Naive, central memory and Treg TCRB repertoires appeared more alike in patients than in healthy donors. A cDNA-based sequencing approach could over-represent cells with high TCR expression.

This CDR3 has 14 amino acids. CDR1 SGHAT and CDR2 FQNNGV come from the germline V gene. V was trimmed by 5 bases and J by 9 bases, leaving 17 bases between them. Of the isolated RNA, all was reverse transcribed, and so the sequenced material was expressed TCRB transcripts. TCRdb's table, derived via immunoSEQ multiplex PCR, lists solely in-frame clones and lacks some. In the table there are around 340,000 clones, roughly 21% of which are singletons. This clone has a handful of counts. Its antigen is not known. This receptor was obtained from a woman under 30 in good health. The specimen was naive CD4+ T cells from blood. The V gene is TRBV11-2, the J gene TRBJ2-1; D is unclear. The CDR3 is CASSSPSRAGEQFF. CDR3 sequence (DNA): TGTGCCAGCAGCAGCCCCTCACGAGCTGGTGAGCAGTTCTTC.